Following are 29 T cell receptor beta chains from one sample sequenced in a study of blood T cells in healthy people across ages. Together with a sample-barcoded 5' primer, a J-beta primer mix was included in a second PCR lasting roughly 6 to 12 cycles. TCRdb recomputed calls from the 5' RACE reads with MiXCR, one row per CDR3 protein. The data show roughly 800,000 distinct CDR3 sequences, 36% seen once. Material: blood. These receptors all come from a man aged 18 to 35 in good health.

V and J are TRBV21-1 and TRBJ1-5; TRBD1 is the table's D call and was not checked against the DNA. TRBV21-1 is flagged as a pseudogene. The CDR3 covers 16 residues. CDR3 DNA: TGTGCCAGCAGCCCCCGGGACAGGGGCCACAAGGGGCCCCAGCATTTT. Amino acids: CASSPRDRGHKGPQHF.

As to this clonotype: A much larger clone lies a single base off, so this may be a read error. The rearrangement uses TRBV24-1 and TRBJ1-5, with unresolved D. This CDR3 has 13 residues. From germline, CDR1 is KGHDR and CDR2 SFDVKD. Trimming shortened V by 2 bases and J by 2 bases, and 3 bases separated the two germline ends. This CDR3 is CATSDSGNQPQHF. The CDR3 nucleotides read TGTGCCACCAGTGATTCAGGCAATCAGCCCCAGCATTTT.

This clonotype was counted a few times. V and J are TRBV20-1 and TRBJ2-5, with unresolved D. Trimming stripped 2 bases from V and 2 bases from J, with 6 bases between. The CDR3 covers 12 residues. Germline V gene sequence: CDR1 DFQATT, CDR2 SNEGSKA (reference sequence). DNA of the CDR3: TGCAGTGCTAGAAACATGCAAGAGACCCAGTACTTC. It translates to CSARNMQETQYF.

The chain carries TRBV5-1 and TRBJ2-7; no firm D call. Germline V gene sequence: CDR1 SGHRS, CDR2 YFSETQ. Between the trimmed V and J ends, which lost 0 bases and 3 bases, there was a span of 10 bases. This CDR3 comprises 14 residues. CDR3: CASSLELGIYEQYF. CDR3 bases: TGCGCCAGCAGCTTGGAGCTGGGCATCTACGAGCAGTACTTC. Together with reference TRBV5-1 and TRBJ2-7, the CDR3 gives the full variable domain: KAGVTQTPRYLIKTRGQQVTLSCSPISGHRSVSWYQQTPGQGLQFLFEYFSETQRNKGNFPGRFSGRQFSNSRSEMNVSTLELGDSALYLCASSLELGIYEQYFGPGTRLTVT.

The genes are TRBV29-1 and TRBJ2-3; 8 nucleotides match TRBD2. V lost 5 bases and J lost 6; bases outside the gene matches: 10. Germline values: CDR1 SQVTM, CDR2 ANQGSEA. The CDR3 runs to 14 residues. DNA of the CDR3: TGCAGCGTTAAAAGCGGGGGCCCTCCGGATACGCAGTATTTT. Its translation: CSVKSGGPPDTQYF.

There are a few counts of this clonotype. V gene TRBV7-9 combines with J gene TRBJ1-4, with TRBD1 matching over 12 bases. The germline CDR1 and CDR2 sequences are SEHNR and FQNEAQ (reference sequence). This CDR3 contains 17 residues. J lost 2 bases, V lost 5 bases, and 6 bases had no gene match. This chain's CDR3 is CASSEGQGAGTNEKLFF. CDR3 coding DNA: TGTGCCAGCAGCGAGGGACAGGGGGCTGGTACTAATGAAAAACTGTTTTTT.

In this sample, this clonotype turned up a few times. A read error may be the cause here, since a much bigger clone is one base away. The J gene is TRBJ2-5, the V gene TRBV6-2 or TRBV6-3; the D gene is possibly TRBD2 (6 bases). The ends were cut back, 4 bases at V and 11 bases at J, with 17 bases in the middle. The CDR3 is 13 residues long. Germline V gene sequence: CDR1 MNHEY, CDR2 SVGEGT. CDR3: CASSLAGPSEQYF. The CDR3 DNA follows: TGTGCCAGCAGTTTGGCGGGGCCCAGTGAGCAGTACTTC.

This clonotype was counted at least ten times. This chain joins TRBV6-1 and TRBJ1-5; D remains unclear. This CDR3 is 14 amino acids long. Germline assignment: CDR1 MNHNS and CDR2 SASEGT. Between the trimmed V and J ends, which lost 2 bases and 3 bases, there was a span of 8 bases. The CDR3 sequence is CASSEMGVNQPQHF. In DNA form, the CDR3 reads TGTGCCAGCAGTGAAATGGGAGTCAATCAGCCCCAGCATTTT.

V is TRBV3-1 and J is TRBJ2-7; D unclear. The germline V gene has CDR1 LGHDT and CDR2 YNNKEL (reference sequence). The V and J ends lost 0 bases and 6 bases respectively, with 21 bases between them. CDR3 length: 17 residues. The CDR3 protein is CASSQEDGFSSPGEQYF. The DNA for the CDR3 is TGTGCCAGCAGCCAAGAGGACGGGTTCTCAAGCCCGGGCGAGCAGTACTTC.

For this clonotype: A much bigger clone sits one base away, suggesting this may be a read error. The chain joins TRBV12-3 or TRBV12-4 to TRBJ2-3; the D is unclear. The ends were cut back, 3 bases at V and 3 bases at J, with 13 bases in the middle. CDR3 length equals 15 residues. CDR3 amino acids: CASSFGDARTDTQYF. CDR3 DNA: TGTGCCAGCAGTTTTGGGGATGCGAGGACAGATACGCAGTATTTT.

The chain links TRBV10-3 to TRBJ2-7; TRBD1 matches 7 bases. With the DNA end fitting TRBJ2-5 better, the J assignment may be wrong. The CDR3 runs to 14 residues. Germline CDR1 ENHRY, CDR2 SYGVKD. The CDR3 reads CAISNRGSGETQYF. The CDR3 coding sequence is TGTGCCATCAGTAACAGGGGATCGGGGGAGACCCAGTACTTC.

The rearrangement joins TRBV4-1 to TRBJ1-4; D gene uncertain. Germline V gene lookup returns CDR1 MGHRA and CDR2 YSYEKL. The CDR3 loop spans 16 amino acids. V was shortened by 3 bases and J by 6 bases, with 17 bases between the two germline ends. The CDR3 DNA sequence: TGCGCCAGCAGCCACCCTGTCCGGGAAACCCATGAAAAACTGTTTTTT. Residues: CASSHPVRETHEKLFF.

In its sample, this clonotype was seen a few times. This chain joins TRBV5-6 and TRBJ2-1; unclear D gene. There are 15 residues in the CDR3. Germline CDR1 and CDR2: SGHDT and YYEEEE. Trimming left V 4 bases short and J 2 bases short, with 13 bases between. The CDR3 DNA reads as TGTGCCAGCAGCCTCACCAGTGGCACCTACAATGAGCAGTTCTTC. Residues: CASSLTSGTYNEQFF.

The chain recombines TRBV20-1 with TRBJ2-5, with TRBD1 identical over 8 bases. Germline trimming cut 3 bases from V and 11 bases from J; bases unmatched to any gene: 14. The CDR3 spans 14 residues. Per the germline V gene, CDR1 is DFQATT and CDR2 is SNEGSKA (reference sequence). The CDR3 nucleotides read TGCAGTGCTAGCTACAGGACAGGGTACAATGAGCAGTACTTC. This translates into CSASYRTGYNEQYF.

This clonotype was picked up one time. The V and J genes are TRBV12-3 or TRBV12-4 and TRBJ2-3; 7 bases are shared with TRBD1. V trimming: 3 bases; J trimming: 5 bases; junction bases outside the gene matches: 5. This CDR3 spans 14 amino acids. Here the CDR3 DNA reads TGTGCCAGCAGTTTCGAGGGGGCGGGAGATACGCAGTATTTT. Protein: CASSFEGAGDTQYF.

This sequence joins TRBV5-1 and TRBJ1-6; 7 positions agree with TRBD1. Trimming at V came to 4 bases and at J to 8 bases, leaving 15 bases not matched to a gene. The germline CDR1 and CDR2 sequences are SGHRS and YFSETQ. The CDR3 sequence is 17 residues long. The CDR3 DNA follows: TGCGCCAGCAGCCCGCAAATTTACAGGGGTAGAGATTCACCCCTCCACTTT. Translated, it gives CASSPQIYRGRDSPLHF.

V and J are TRBV5-1 and TRBJ1-1; unclear D gene. This CDR3 is 15 amino acids long. Trimming cost V 5 bases and J 0 bases, with 14 bases left between them. Germline values: CDR1 SGHRS, CDR2 YFSETQ. The CDR3 loop is CASRVIPDMNTEAFF. Here the CDR3 DNA reads TGCGCCAGCAGAGTGATTCCTGATATGAACACTGAAGCTTTCTTT.

This clonotype was detected only a few times. The J gene is TRBJ1-2, the V gene TRBV5-1; D uncertain. The ends were cut back, 1 base at V and 4 bases at J, with 11 bases in the middle. The germline CDR1 and CDR2 sequences are SGHRS and YFSETQ. The length of the CDR3 is 14 residues. CDR3 DNA sequence: TGCGCCAGCAGCTTGACTGTCGGAAGCTATGGCTACACCTTC. Protein product: CASSLTVGSYGYTF.

This clonotype has only a few counts. The chain uses TRBV15 and TRBJ1-2; weak D call: TRBD1 (5 bases). Trimming left V 1 base short and J 0 bases short, with 9 bases between. The germline CDR1 and CDR2 sequences are LNHNV and YYDKDF (reference sequence). This CDR3 comprises 15 residues. CDR3 sequence (DNA): TGTGCCACCAGCAGAGGGAAGGACACTAACTATGGCTACACCTTC. This sequence encodes CATSRGKDTNYGYTF.

The table lists this clonotype with a few counts. The genes are TRBV7-2 and TRBJ2-5; D is possibly TRBD1 (6 bases). The V gene lost 1 base and the J gene lost 11 bases, with 14 bases spanning the gap. The CDR3 spans 13 residues. The V gene's germline CDR1 is SGHTA and CDR2 FQGNSA. The CDR3 DNA is TGTGCCAGCAGCTTAGTGACAGGCAATGAGCAGTACTTC. It yields the protein CASSLVTGNEQYF.

The chain has TRBV4-3 and TRBJ2-1; weak D call: TRBD2 (6 bases). V was trimmed by 0 bases and J by 3 bases, leaving 18 bases between them. Germline loops: CDR1 LGHNA, CDR2 YSLEER. The length of the CDR3 is 18 residues. The CDR3 loop reads CASSQDPRWWGDYNEQFF. CDR3 bases: TGCGCCAGCAGCCAAGACCCACGGTGGTGGGGGGACTACAATGAGCAGTTCTTC.

This clonotype was counted once. The chain links TRBV6-2 or TRBV6-3 to TRBJ2-7; a possible D gene is TRBD1 (6 bases). The CDR3 sequence is 16 residues long. Germline V lookup: CDR1 MNHEY, CDR2 SVGEGT. Between the trimmed V and J ends, which lost 2 bases and 0 bases, there was a span of 14 bases. This CDR3 reads CASSYPSGHSSYEQYF. The CDR3 nucleotides read TGTGCCAGCAGTTACCCTTCGGGACACAGCTCCTACGAGCAGTACTTC.

The chain links TRBV6-2 or TRBV6-3 to TRBJ2-1; 10 bases are a match to TRBD2. The J call is in doubt because the DNA end fits TRBJ2-7 better. Germline CDR1 reads MNHEY; CDR2 reads SVGEGT. The CDR3 loop spans 15 amino acids. CDR3 loop: CASTITSGVYNEQYF. The CDR3 DNA reads TGTGCCAGCACCATTACTAGCGGGGTGTACAATGAGCAGTACTTC.

This clonotype was counted between two and nine times. This chain joins TRBV2 and TRBJ1-5; D is possibly TRBD1 (5 bases). The CDR3 totals 14 residues. Trimming cost V 6 bases and J 2 bases, with 11 bases left between them. Germline CDR1 reads SNHLY; CDR2 reads FYNNEI. The CDR3 protein is CASRGPGGNQPQHF. Here the CDR3 DNA reads TGTGCCAGCAGGGGACCCGGTGGCAATCAGCCCCAGCATTTT.

Only a few counts were recorded for this clonotype. This sequence joins TRBV6-2 or TRBV6-3 and TRBJ1-5; 7 nucleotides align to TRBD1. The V gene end was trimmed by 5 bases and the J gene end by 7 bases; junction bases not matched to a gene: 8. In germline, CDR1 is MNHEY, CDR2 SVGEGT. CDR3 length: 14 amino acids. CDR3 amino acids: CASSTRQGDQPQHF. The CDR3 DNA reads TGTGCCAGCAGTACCAGACAGGGAGACCAGCCCCAGCATTTT.

This clonotype was found a few times. The V and J genes are TRBV12-3 or TRBV12-4 and TRBJ1-1, with D possibly TRBD1 on 5 matching bases. V lost 3 bases to trimming and J lost 1 base, with 9 bases between them. The CDR3 extends over 14 amino acids. The CDR3 region is CASSLQGENTEAFF. The CDR3 DNA reads as TGTGCCAGCAGTTTGCAAGGGGAGAACACTGAAGCTTTCTTT.

The chain has TRBV10-3 and TRBJ1-6, with TRBD1 as a possible D gene (6 bases). The V end was cut by 3 bases, the J end by 7 bases, with 13 bases between. Germline V gene sequence: CDR1 ENHRY, CDR2 SYGVKD. The CDR3 loop spans 15 amino acids. The CDR3 loop is CAISDLQGKNSPLHF. DNA for the CDR3: TGTGCCATCAGTGACTTACAGGGAAAGAATTCACCCCTCCACTTT.

This clonotype has more than one count but fewer than ten. The CDR3 DNA reads as TGTGCCAGCAGCCTTACAAGGCGGTTGAACACTGAAGCTTTCTTT. It codes for CASSLTRRLNTEAFF. The J gene is TRBJ1-1, the V gene TRBV6-5, with D uncertain. The V gene lost 6 bases and the J gene lost 0 bases, with 14 bases spanning the gap. In germline, CDR1 is MNHEY, CDR2 SVGAGI. CDR3 length equals 15 residues.

The rearrangement joins TRBV7-9 to TRBJ2-2; D is unresolved. The CDR3 length is 14 residues. Germline CDR1 and CDR2: SEHNR and FQNEAQ (reference sequence). Between the trimmed V and J ends, which lost 5 bases and 6 bases, there was a span of 13 bases. The DNA of the CDR3 is TGTGCCAGCAGCCTACACTCATCGGCCGGGGAGCTGTTTTTT. This sequence encodes CASSLHSSAGELFF.